The present entry profiles one T cell receptor (beta chain) with its context. What it binds is unknown. The sample belongs to a study of vaccination effects on CD4 cells after COVID-19. Study outcomes and limitations: Among infection- and vaccine-induced clones, marked clonal contraction occurred late after vaccination. In vaccinees who were healthy, merely 1 out of 255 vaccine-induced clones cross-reacted with common cold coronaviruses.

This CDR3 comprises 15 residues. Germline CDR1 is SGHKS and CDR2 is YYEKEE (reference sequence). Deletions cut 3 bases from V and 1 base from J, with 13 bases between. Expansion with viral peptide pools was applied to antigen-specific CD4+ T cells by the ViraFEST assay prior to sequencing. The culture ran for about 10 days, and then CD4+ T cells were isolated. Vaccine recipients had no previous SARS-CoV-2 infection; their nucleocapsid antibodies were negative. Researchers reported culturing two million PBMC in each well, adding 8 to 10 IU/ml IL-2 and around 10 ug/ml peptides. Repertoires were generated with immunoSEQ multiplex PCR, while TCRdb's copy carries only in-frame clones and drops some. Of about 79,000 clones listed, around 76% are singletons.

The sequence came from a human donor who received a COVID-19 vaccine. The rearrangement links TRBV5-5 to TRBJ2-5, with D possibly being TRBD1 (5 bases). This sample comprised CD4+ T cells from PBMCs cultured with HCoV-229E spike peptides, obtained before COVID-19 vaccination. The CDR3 region has the DNA TGTGCCAGCAGCTCCTTCAGCAGGGTCCAAGAGACCCAGTACTTC. Its protein product is CASSSFSRVQETQYF.